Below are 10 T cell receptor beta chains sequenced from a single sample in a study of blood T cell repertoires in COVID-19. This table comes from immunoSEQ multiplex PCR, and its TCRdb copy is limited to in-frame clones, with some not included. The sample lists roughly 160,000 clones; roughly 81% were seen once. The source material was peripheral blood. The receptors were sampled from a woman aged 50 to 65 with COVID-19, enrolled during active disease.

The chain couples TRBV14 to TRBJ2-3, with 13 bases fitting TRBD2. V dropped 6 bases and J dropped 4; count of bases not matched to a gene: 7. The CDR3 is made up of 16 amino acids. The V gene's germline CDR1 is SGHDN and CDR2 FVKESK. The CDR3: CASRRTGLAGPDTQYF. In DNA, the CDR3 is TGTGCCAGCAGACGAACGGGACTAGCGGGGCCAGATACGCAGTATTTT.

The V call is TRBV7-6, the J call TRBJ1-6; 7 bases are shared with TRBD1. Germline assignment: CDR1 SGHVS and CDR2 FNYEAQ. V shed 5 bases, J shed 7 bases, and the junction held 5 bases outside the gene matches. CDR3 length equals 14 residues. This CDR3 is CASSPRDSNSPLHF. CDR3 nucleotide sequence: TGTGCCAGCAGCCCGAGGGACAGCAATTCACCCCTCCACTTT.

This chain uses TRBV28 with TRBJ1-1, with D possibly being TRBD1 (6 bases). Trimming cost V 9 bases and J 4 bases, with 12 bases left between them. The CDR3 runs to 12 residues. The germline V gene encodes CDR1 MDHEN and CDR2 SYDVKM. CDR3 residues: CASGGAGTEAFF. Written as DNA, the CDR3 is TGTGCCAGTGGGGGCGCGGGCACTGAAGCTTTCTTT.

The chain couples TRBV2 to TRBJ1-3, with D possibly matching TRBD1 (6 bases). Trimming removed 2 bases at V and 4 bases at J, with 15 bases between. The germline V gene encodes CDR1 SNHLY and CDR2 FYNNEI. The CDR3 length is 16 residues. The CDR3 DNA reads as TGTGCCAGCAGTGAATTTCTACAGGGTGACGGAAACACCATATATTTT. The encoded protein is CASSEFLQGDGNTIYF.

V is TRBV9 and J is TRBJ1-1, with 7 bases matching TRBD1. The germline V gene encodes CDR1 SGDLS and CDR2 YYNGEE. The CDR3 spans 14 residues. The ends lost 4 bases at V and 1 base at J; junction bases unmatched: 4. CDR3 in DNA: TGTGCCAGCAGCCCCGGGGACAGGAACACTGAAGCTTTCTTT. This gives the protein CASSPGDRNTEAFF.

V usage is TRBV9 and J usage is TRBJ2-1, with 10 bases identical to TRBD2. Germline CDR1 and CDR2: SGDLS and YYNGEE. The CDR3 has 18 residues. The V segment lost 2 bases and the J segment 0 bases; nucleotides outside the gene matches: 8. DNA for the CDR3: TGTGCCAGCAGCGTGCGCAGCGGGGGGGCCACCTCCTACAATGAGCAGTTCTTC. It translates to CASSVRSGGATSYNEQFF.

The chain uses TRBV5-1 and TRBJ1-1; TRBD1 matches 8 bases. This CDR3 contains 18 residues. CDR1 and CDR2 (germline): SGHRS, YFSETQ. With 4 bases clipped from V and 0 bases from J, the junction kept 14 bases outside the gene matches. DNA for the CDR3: TGCGCCAGCAGCAGGACAGGGACACTGAGTGTCTTGAACACTGAAGCTTTCTTT. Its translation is CASSRTGTLSVLNTEAFF. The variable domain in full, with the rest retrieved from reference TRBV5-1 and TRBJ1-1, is KAGVTQTPRYLIKTRGQQVTLSCSPISGHRSVSWYQQTPGQGLQFLFEYFSETQRNKGNFPGRFSGRQFSNSRSEMNVSTLELGDSALYLCASSRTGTLSVLNTEAFFGQGTRLTVV.

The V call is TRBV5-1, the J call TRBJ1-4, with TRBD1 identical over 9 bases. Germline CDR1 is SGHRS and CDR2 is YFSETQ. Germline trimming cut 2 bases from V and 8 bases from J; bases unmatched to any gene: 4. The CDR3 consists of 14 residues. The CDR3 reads CASSLQGQGEKLFF. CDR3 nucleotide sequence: TGCGCCAGCAGCTTACAGGGACAGGGCGAAAAACTGTTTTTT.

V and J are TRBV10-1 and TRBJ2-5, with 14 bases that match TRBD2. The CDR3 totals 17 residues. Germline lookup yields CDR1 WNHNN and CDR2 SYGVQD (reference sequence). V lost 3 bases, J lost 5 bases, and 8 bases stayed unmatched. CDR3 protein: CASSDGLAGGLGETQYF. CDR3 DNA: TGCGCCAGCAGTGACGGACTAGCGGGGGGCCTGGGGGAGACCCAGTACTTC.

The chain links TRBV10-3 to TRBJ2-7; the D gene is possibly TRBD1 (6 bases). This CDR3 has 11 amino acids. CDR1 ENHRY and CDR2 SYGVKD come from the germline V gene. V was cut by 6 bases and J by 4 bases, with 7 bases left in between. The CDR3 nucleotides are TGTGCCATCAGAAGGGGGTACGAGCAGTACTTC. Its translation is CAIRRGYEQYF.